Each of the 16 T cell receptor beta chains below was sequenced from the same sample in a study of blood T cell repertoires in COVID-19. The assay was immunoSEQ multiplex PCR, and TCRdb's table has in-frame clones only and misses some. There are roughly 430,000 clones in the sample; roughly 88% occur only once, and approximately 1.5% lies in the top ten. Input material: PBMCs or T cells enriched from blood (not recorded which). The receptors here all came from a young woman who had been exposed to COVID-19.

The V gene is TRBV5-1, the J gene TRBJ2-7; TRBD2 matches at 9 bases. This CDR3 has 13 residues. Germline trimming cut 5 bases from V and 4 bases from J; bases unmatched to any gene: 4. Germline CDR1 SGHRS, CDR2 YFSETQ. CDR3 DNA sequence: TGCGCCAGCAGGCTAGCGGGAAATTACGAGCAGTACTTC. This sequence encodes CASRLAGNYEQYF.

This clone has more than one count but fewer than ten. V gene TRBV7-2 combines with J gene TRBJ2-6; 9 bases are shared with TRBD1. V was pared by 5 bases and J by 1 base, with 3 bases of the junction left unmatched. The CDR3 runs 16 residues. Germline V gene data show CDR1 as SGHTA and CDR2 as FQGNSA. CDR3 sequence reads: CASSPGQGSGANVLTF. CDR3 in DNA: TGTGCCAGCAGCCCGGGACAGGGATCTGGGGCCAACGTCCTGACTTTC.

J is TRBJ1-1 and V is TRBV4-1; D perhaps matches TRBD1 (6 bases). Germline assignment: CDR1 MGHRA and CDR2 YSYEKL. The CDR3 has 15 residues. V dropped 4 bases and J dropped 2 bases, with 14 bases sitting between them. CDR3 protein: CASSPGAGDNTEAFF. CDR3 DNA sequence: TGCGCCAGCAGCCCCGGGGCAGGGGACAACACTGAAGCTTTCTTT.

V and J are TRBV28 and TRBJ2-7; 9 nucleotides line up with TRBD1. After removal of 6 bases from V and 4 bases from J, the junction contained 7 bases not matched to a gene. This CDR3 comprises 14 residues. Germline CDR1 and CDR2: MDHEN and SYDVKM. The CDR3 spells CASRLDRGTYEQYF. The DNA for the CDR3 is TGTGCCAGCAGACTGGACAGGGGAACGTACGAGCAGTACTTC.

The genes are TRBV5-8 and TRBJ2-7; D is unclear. This CDR3 contains 13 residues. Per germline, CDR1 SGHTS and CDR2 YDEGEE. V shed 5 bases and J shed 3 bases, with 12 bases lying between them. The CDR3 DNA follows: TGTGCCAGCAGTCCGGGTTACGACTACGAGCAGTACTTC. It encodes CASSPGYDYEQYF.

The V and J genes are TRBV25-1 and TRBJ1-2; D is uncertain. Germline CDR1 reads MGHDK; CDR2 reads SYGVNS. The CDR3 has 12 residues. Trimming pared 5 bases from V and 4 bases from J, leaving 8 bases between. The CDR3 reads CASSLSSYGYTF. The CDR3 DNA sequence: TGTGCCAGCAGTCTCTCCAGCTATGGCTACACCTTC.

This chain joins TRBV7-9 and TRBJ1-4; D unclear. Germline-derived CDR1 and CDR2 are SEHNR and FQNEAQ (reference sequence). The germline V and J ends were trimmed by 1 base and 1 base, with 7 bases remaining between them. The CDR3 has 15 amino acids. DNA of the CDR3: TGTGCCAGCAGCTTAGTCCGGGGAACTAATGAAAAACTGTTTTTT. Amino acid sequence: CASSLVRGTNEKLFF.

The V gene is TRBV27, the J gene TRBJ1-4, with TRBD1 matching 9 bases. CDR1 and CDR2 (germline): MNHEY, SMNVEV (reference sequence). Unmatched junction bases numbered 5, after V lost 6 bases and J lost 6 bases. The CDR3 runs 14 residues. The CDR3 DNA sequence: TGTGCCAGCAGCCCCGGACAGGGGTATGAAAAACTGTTTTTT. This sequence encodes CASSPGQGYEKLFF.

The chain uses TRBV9 and TRBJ2-1, with D tentatively TRBD2 (5 bases). Germline CDR1 and CDR2: SGDLS and YYNGEE. The CDR3 spans 15 residues. Trimming took off 2 bases at V and 0 bases at J, with 9 bases between the two ends. CDR3 bases: TGTGCCAGCAGCGTCCTAGCCACCTCCTACAATGAGCAGTTCTTC. This sequence encodes CASSVLATSYNEQFF.

This chain connects TRBV2 to TRBJ2-1; 7 bases align to TRBD2. V was pared by 8 bases and J by 4 bases, with 8 bases of the junction left unmatched. Germline CDR1 SNHLY, CDR2 FYNNEI. The CDR3 extends over 14 amino acids. This CDR3 is CASLLAPSYNEQFF. The CDR3 DNA reads TGTGCCAGCCTACTAGCGCCAAGTTACAATGAGCAGTTCTTC.

DNA for the CDR3: TGTGCCAGCAGTCCGGACAGGGCCAATCAGCCCCAGCATTTT. Protein product: CASSPDRANQPQHF. The genes are TRBV27 and TRBJ1-5, with 8 bases aligning to TRBD1. The CDR3 contains 14 residues. CDR1 and CDR2 from the germline V gene are MNHEY and SMNVEV (reference sequence). V dropped 5 bases and J dropped 3; count of bases not matched to a gene: 3.

The chain joins TRBV4-2 to TRBJ2-1; 13 bases fit TRBD2. Losses at the gene ends were 1 base for V and 7 bases for J; bases not matched to a gene: 4. Looked up from germline, CDR1 is LGHNA and CDR2 is YNFKEQ. The CDR3 runs to 16 residues. Written as DNA, the CDR3 is TGTGCCAGCAGCCAAGGGACTAGCGGGGGCCAAAATGAGCAGTTCTTC. It encodes CASSQGTSGGQNEQFF.

The V call is TRBV4-2, the J call TRBJ2-4; tentatively, D is TRBD2 (5 bases). Germline CDR1 LGHNA, CDR2 YNFKEQ. The CDR3 length is 16 residues. With 1 base removed from V and 8 bases from J, the gap between germline ends came to 18 bases. CDR3 protein: CASSQVPLDRRDIQYF. DNA of the CDR3: TGTGCCAGCAGCCAAGTCCCCCTCGATAGGCGGGACATTCAGTACTTC.

The chain joins TRBV25-1 to TRBJ2-3; D is perhaps TRBD1 (8 bases). The germline V gene encodes CDR1 MGHDK and CDR2 SYGVNS. CDR3 length: 16 amino acids. V was trimmed by 3 bases and J by 2 bases, leaving 15 bases between them. The CDR3 sequence: CASSDLQGGYTDTQYF. For the CDR3, the DNA is TGTGCCAGCAGTGACCTACAGGGGGGGTACACAGATACGCAGTATTTT.

The rearrangement uses TRBV9 and TRBJ1-2, with TRBD1 identical over 7 bases. The CDR3 is 15 residues long. Germline CDR1 SGDLS, CDR2 YYNGEE. The ends lost 4 bases at V and 4 bases at J; junction bases unmatched: 10. CDR3 coding DNA: TGTGCCAGCAGCCGAGACAGGGTGGGGATCTATGGCTACACCTTC. The encoded protein is CASSRDRVGIYGYTF.

The chain couples TRBV15 to TRBJ1-5; 11 bases agree with TRBD1. The germline gives CDR1 LNHNV, CDR2 YYDKDF (reference sequence). The CDR3 length is 21 residues. Unmatched junction bases numbered 19, after V lost 0 bases and J lost 6 bases. In nucleotides, the CDR3 is TGTGCCACCAGCAGAGACCCCCCGGACAGGGGGCTAGCATCGAATGGTCAGCCCCAGCATTTT. Translated, it gives CATSRDPPDRGLASNGQPQHF.